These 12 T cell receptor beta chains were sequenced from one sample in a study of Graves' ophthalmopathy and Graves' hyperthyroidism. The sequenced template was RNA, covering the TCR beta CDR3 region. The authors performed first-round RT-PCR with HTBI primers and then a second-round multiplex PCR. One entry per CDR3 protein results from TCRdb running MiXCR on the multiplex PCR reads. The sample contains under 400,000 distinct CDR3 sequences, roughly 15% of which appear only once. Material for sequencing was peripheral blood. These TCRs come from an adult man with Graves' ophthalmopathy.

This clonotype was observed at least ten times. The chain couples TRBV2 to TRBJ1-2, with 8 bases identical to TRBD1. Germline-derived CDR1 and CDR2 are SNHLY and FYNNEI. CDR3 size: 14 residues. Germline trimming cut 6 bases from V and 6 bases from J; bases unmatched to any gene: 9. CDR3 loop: CASRGQGRGDGYTF. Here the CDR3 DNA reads TGTGCCAGCAGAGGACAGGGAAGAGGGGATGGCTACACCTTC. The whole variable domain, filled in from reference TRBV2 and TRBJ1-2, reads EPEVTQTPSHQVTQMGQEVILRCVPISNHLYFYWYRQILGQKVEFLVSFYNNEISEKSEIFDDQFSVERPDGSNFTLKIRSTKLEDSAMYFCASRGQGRGDGYTFGSGTRLTVV.

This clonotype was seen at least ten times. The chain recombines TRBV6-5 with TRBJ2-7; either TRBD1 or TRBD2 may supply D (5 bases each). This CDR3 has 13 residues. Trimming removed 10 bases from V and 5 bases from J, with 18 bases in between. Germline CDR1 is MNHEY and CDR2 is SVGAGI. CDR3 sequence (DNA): TGTGCCACCGTTGGGACGGGTTTCAACGAGCAGTACTTC. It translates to CATVGTGFNEQYF.

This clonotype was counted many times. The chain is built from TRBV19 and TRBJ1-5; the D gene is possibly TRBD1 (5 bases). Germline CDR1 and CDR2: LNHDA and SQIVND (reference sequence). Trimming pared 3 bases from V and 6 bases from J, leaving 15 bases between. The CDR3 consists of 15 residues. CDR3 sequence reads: CASSIPAGWAQPQHF. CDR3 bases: TGTGCCAGTAGTATCCCAGCAGGGTGGGCTCAGCCCCAGCATTTT.

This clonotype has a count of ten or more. CDR3 sequence reads: CASSLAPGLNTEAFF. DNA of the CDR3: TGTGCCAGCAGTTTAGCGCCAGGTTTGAACACTGAAGCTTTCTTT. This sequence joins TRBV12-3 or TRBV12-4 and TRBJ1-1; no definite D call. The length of the CDR3 is 15 residues. V was trimmed by 0 bases and J by 0 bases, leaving 8 bases between them.

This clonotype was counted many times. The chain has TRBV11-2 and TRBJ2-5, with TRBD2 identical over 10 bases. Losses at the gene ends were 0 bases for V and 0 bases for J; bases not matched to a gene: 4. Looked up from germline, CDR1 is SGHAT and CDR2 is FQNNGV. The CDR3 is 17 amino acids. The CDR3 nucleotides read TGTGCCAGCAGCTTAGACCTAGCGGGGGCGTACCAAGAGACCCAGTACTTC. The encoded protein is CASSLDLAGAYQETQYF.

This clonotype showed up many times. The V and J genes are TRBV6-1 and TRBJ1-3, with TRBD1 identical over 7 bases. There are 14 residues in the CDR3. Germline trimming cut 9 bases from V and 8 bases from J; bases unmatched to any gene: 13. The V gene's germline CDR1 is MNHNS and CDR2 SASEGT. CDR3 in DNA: TGTGCCAGTAACCGCGGGACAGCCGGAGACACCATATATTTT. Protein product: CASNRGTAGDTIYF.

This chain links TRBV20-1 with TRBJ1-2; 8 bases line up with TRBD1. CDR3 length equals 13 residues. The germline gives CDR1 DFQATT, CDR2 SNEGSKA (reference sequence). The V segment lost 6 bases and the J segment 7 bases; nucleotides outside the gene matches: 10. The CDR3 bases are TGCAGTGCCCAGAAACAGGGGGTGGTTGGCTACACCTTC. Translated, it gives CSAQKQGVVGYTF.

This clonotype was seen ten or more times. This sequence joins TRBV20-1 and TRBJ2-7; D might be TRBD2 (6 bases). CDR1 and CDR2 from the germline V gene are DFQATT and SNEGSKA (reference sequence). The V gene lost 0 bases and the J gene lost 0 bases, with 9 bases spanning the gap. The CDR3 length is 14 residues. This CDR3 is CSAREGGASYEQYF. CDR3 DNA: TGCAGTGCTAGAGAGGGCGGGGCCTCCTACGAGCAGTACTTC.

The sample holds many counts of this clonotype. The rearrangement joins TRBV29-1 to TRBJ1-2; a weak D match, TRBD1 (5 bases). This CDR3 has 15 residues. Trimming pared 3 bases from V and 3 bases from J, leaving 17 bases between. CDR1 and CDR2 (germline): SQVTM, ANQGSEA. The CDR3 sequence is CSVEGTENPDYGYTF. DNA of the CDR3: TGCAGCGTTGAGGGGACCGAAAATCCTGACTATGGCTACACCTTC.

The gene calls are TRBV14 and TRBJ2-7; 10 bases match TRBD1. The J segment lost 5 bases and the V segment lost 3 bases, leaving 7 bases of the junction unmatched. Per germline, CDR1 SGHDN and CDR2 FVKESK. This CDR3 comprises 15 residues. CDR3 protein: CASSQPGQGRHEQYF. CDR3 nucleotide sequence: TGTGCCAGCAGCCAGCCGGGACAGGGGCGTCACGAGCAGTACTTC. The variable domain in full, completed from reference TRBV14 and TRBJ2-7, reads EAGVTQFPSHSVIEKGQTVTLRCDPISGHDNLYWYRRVMGKEIKFLLHFVKESKQDESGMPNNRFLAERTGGTYSTLKVQPAELEDSGVYFCASSQPGQGRHEQYFGPGTRLTVT.

CDR3 sequence: CASRSGTGGRMNTEAFF. Here the CDR3 DNA reads TGTGCCAGCAGAAGCGGGACAGGGGGTAGGATGAACACTGAAGCTTTCTTT. The V and J genes are TRBV27 and TRBJ1-1, with 11 positions matching TRBD1. The CDR3 sequence is 17 residues long. Germline V gives CDR1 MNHEY, CDR2 SMNVEV (reference sequence). Unmatched junction bases numbered 9, after V lost 6 bases and J lost 0 bases.

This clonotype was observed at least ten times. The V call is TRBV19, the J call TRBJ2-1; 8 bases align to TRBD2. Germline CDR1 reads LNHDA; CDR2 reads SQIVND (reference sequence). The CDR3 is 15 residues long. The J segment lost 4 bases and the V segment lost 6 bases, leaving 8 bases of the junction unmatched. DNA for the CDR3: TGTGCCAGTAGCCTTACTAGCGGAATATACAATGAGCAGTTCTTC. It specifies CASSLTSGIYNEQFF.